The entry below gives a single T cell receptor beta chain sequence along with its context. The data stem from a study of blood T cell repertoires in COVID-19. Some clones are missing from TCRdb's copy, which holds only in-frame ones; the method was immunoSEQ multiplex PCR. Among about 200,000 clones, more than 80% were seen once, and the ten largest hold 1.2%. Sequenced material: PBMCs or T cells enriched from blood (not recorded which). This receptor was identified in a young man who had recovered from COVID-19.

The CDR3: CATSRRAGTGDEKLFF. DNA for the CDR3: TGTGCCACCAGCAGAAGAGCCGGGACAGGGGATGAAAAACTGTTTTTT. The chain uses TRBV15 and TRBJ1-4; 10 bases are shared with TRBD1. Germline lookup yields CDR1 LNHNV and CDR2 YYDKDF (reference sequence). This CDR3 is built from 16 residues. V shed 2 bases and J 6 bases; nucleotides not matched to a gene: 6.